A selection of T cell receptor beta chains follows, all from one sample in a study of cytomegalovirus exposure and HLA in healthy donors. TCRdb's table, derived via immunoSEQ multiplex PCR, lists solely in-frame clones and lacks some. This table has 95,000 or so clones, approximately 81% appearing once. The sample comprised PBMCs. These receptors originate from a woman in her seventies in good health and CMV-seropositive. The CDR3 runs from the conserved cysteine through the conserved F or W. The D gene is left open where the match is weak. Part of the rows lack a size; the others show once, few, many or a class for expanded clones.

v_call	clone_size	j_call	d_call	cdr3_aa	cdr3_nt
TRBV11-2	-	TRBJ2-1	-	CASSLEAYNEQFF	TGTGCCAGCAGTCTCGAGGCCTACAATGAGCAGTTCTTC
TRBV29-1	-	TRBJ2-5	TRBD2	CSVEVGTRGRQETQYF	TGCAGCGTTGAAGTGGGGACTAGGGGGAGGCAAGAGACCCAGTACTTC
TRBV6-4	-	TRBJ2-2	TRBD1	CASSEQGAIGELFF	TGTGCCAGCAGTGAGCAGGGGGCGATCGGGGAGCTGTTTTTT
TRBV7-8	few	TRBJ1-1	TRBD1	CASSLTGLGTEAFF	TGTGCCAGCAGCTTGACAGGGTTGGGCACTGAAGCTTTCTTT
TRBV25-1	-	TRBJ1-5	TRBD1	CASSDPGGNQPQHF	TGTGCCAGCAGTGATCCAGGGGGAAATCAGCCCCAGCATTTT
TRBV11-2	-	TRBJ1-5	-	CASSLVEGVQPQHF	TGTGCCAGCAGCTTAGTTGAAGGGGTCCAGCCCCAGCATTTT
TRBV5-1	once	TRBJ1-4	-	CASSTSGGTNEKLFF	TGCGCCAGCAGCACCTCCGGCGGGACTAATGAAAAACTGTTTTTT
TRBV5-8	-	TRBJ2-5	TRBD1	CASSLGTGGQETQYF	TGTGCCAGCAGCTTGGGGACAGGGGGCCAAGAGACCCAGTACTTC
TRBV5-1	-	TRBJ2-7	TRBD2	CASSSAGLAHEQYF	TGCGCCAGCAGCTCCGCAGGACTAGCCCACGAGCAGTACTTC
TRBV9	-	TRBJ2-1	TRBD2	CASSGLAGSYNEQFF	TGTGCCAGCAGCGGACTAGCGGGCTCCTACAATGAGCAGTTCTTC
TRBV5-4	-	TRBJ2-4	-	CASSLGGAEGAKNIQYF	TGTGCCAGCAGCTTGGGGGGCGCGGAGGGGGCCAAAAACATTCAGTACTTC
TRBV7-7	-	TRBJ2-1	TRBD1	CASSRDRGNEQFF	TGTGCTAGCAGCCGGGACAGGGGTAATGAGCAGTTCTTC
TRBV19	-	TRBJ2-1	TRBD1	CASSFWTGRNEQFF	TGTGCCAGTAGTTTCTGGACAGGGCGGAATGAGCAGTTCTTC
TRBV4-1	-	TRBJ2-5	TRBD1	CASSQGGGPGQGFGETQYF	TGCGCCAGCAGCCAAGGAGGCGGGCCGGGACAGGGCTTTGGAGAGACCCAGTACTTC
TRBV9	few	TRBJ2-7	TRBD2	CASSASGVTYEQYF	TGTGCCAGCAGCGCTAGCGGGGTCACCTACGAGCAGTACTTC
TRBV28	-	TRBJ2-7	TRBD1	CASSFLQGRSLYEQYF	TGTGCCAGCAGTTTTTTACAGGGGAGATCCCTCTACGAGCAGTACTTC
TRBV27	-	TRBJ2-5	-	CASSDTLGETQYF	TGTGCCAGCAGCGACACACTTGGAGAGACCCAGTACTTC
TRBV7-9	-	TRBJ2-7	-	CASSFPTLSGNWPYEQYF	TGTGCCAGCAGCTTTCCCACCCTTAGCGGAAACTGGCCCTACGAGCAGTACTTC
TRBV9	-	TRBJ1-2	-	CASSMRTALYGYTF	TGTGCCAGCAGCATGAGGACAGCCCTATATGGCTACACCTTC
TRBV2	few	TRBJ1-3	-	CASSQEGSGNTIYF	TGTGCCAGCAGTCAGGAGGGCTCTGGAAACACCATATATTTT
TRBV18	-	TRBJ1-3	-	CASSDNSGNTIYF	TGTGCCAGCTCCGACAACTCTGGAAACACCATATATTTT
TRBV7-3	-	TRBJ2-2	-	CASSLNRDTGELFF	TGTGCCAGCAGCTTAAACAGGGACACCGGGGAGCTGTTTTTT
TRBV2	-	TRBJ2-1	TRBD2	CASRGVAGAYNEQFF	TGTGCCAGCAGGGGGGTAGCGGGTGCCTACAATGAGCAGTTCTTC
TRBV11-3	-	TRBJ1-3	TRBD1	CASSTHGQVYSGNTIYF	TGTGCCAGCAGCACCCATGGACAGGTCTACTCTGGAAACACCATATATTTT
TRBV25-1	once	TRBJ2-7	-	CASIEDRSYEQYF	TGTGCCAGCATCGAGGACAGATCCTACGAGCAGTACTTC
TRBV7-3	-	TRBJ2-3	-	CASSADRRTQYF	TGTGCCAGCAGCGCAGATCGTCGTACGCAGTATTTT
TRBV5-1	-	TRBJ2-1	-	CASSLDGQYTYNEQFF	TGCGCCAGCAGCTTGGATGGGCAATACACCTACAATGAGCAGTTCTTC
TRBV27	-	TRBJ2-7	-	CASSPYQGGGEQYF	TGTGCCAGCAGTCCGTATCAGGGGGGCGGCGAGCAGTACTTC
TRBV5-8	few	TRBJ2-1	-	CASSHSPSDEQFF	TGTGCCAGCAGCCACTCCCCGTCCGATGAGCAGTTCTTC
TRBV6-1	-	TRBJ2-5	TRBD1	CASSPYRGEETQYF	TGTGCCAGCAGTCCCTACAGGGGAGAAGAGACCCAGTACTTC
TRBV5-4	-	TRBJ2-5	-	CASSRAPGYQETQYF	TGTGCCAGCAGCCGGGCCCCGGGATATCAAGAGACCCAGTACTTC
TRBV27	-	TRBJ2-3	-	CASSLPNTDTQYF	TGTGCCAGCAGTTTACCAAACACAGATACGCAGTATTTT
TRBV5-1	-	TRBJ2-1	-	CASSFSGPYNEQFF	TGCGCCAGCAGCTTCAGCGGGCCCTACAATGAGCAGTTCTTC
TRBV19	once	TRBJ1-2	TRBD1	CATLLDRGPGNYGYTF	TGTGCCACCCTTTTGGACAGGGGGCCTGGTAACTATGGCTACACCTTC
TRBV7-2	-	TRBJ2-3	TRBD2	CASSPRGLAGDTQYF	TGTGCCAGCAGCCCTAGGGGACTAGCGGGGGATACGCAGTATTTT
TRBV7-8	-	TRBJ2-7	TRBD1	CASSPNRTGAYEQYF	TGTGCCAGCAGTCCCAATCGGACAGGGGCCTACGAGCAGTACTTC
TRBV19	-	TRBJ2-7	-	CASSTPPGHLYEQYF	TGTGCCAGTAGTACCCCCCCGGGACACCTCTACGAGCAGTACTTC
TRBV11-3	-	TRBJ2-5	TRBD1	CASSLDSGQGTRETQYF	TGTGCCAGCAGCTTAGACAGCGGACAGGGGACCCGGGAGACCCAGTACTTC
TRBV2	-	TRBJ1-5	-	CASSEAGVGNQPQHF	TGTGCCAGCAGTGAAGCAGGGGTTGGCAATCAGCCCCAGCATTTT
TRBV5-1	-	TRBJ2-5	TRBD1	CASSGTGNQETQYF	TGCGCCAGCAGCGGGACAGGGAACCAAGAGACCCAGTACTTC
TRBV11-2	-	TRBJ1-4	-	CASNQDLTNEKLFF	TGTGCCAGCAACCAGGACTTGACTAATGAAAAACTGTTTTTT
TRBV6-5	-	TRBJ1-4	-	CASSYSIWQGQRKLFF	TGTGCCAGCAGTTACTCGATCTGGCAGGGGCAAAGAAAACTGTTTTTT
TRBV7-9	-	TRBJ2-7	-	CSSSLSVGEQYF	TGTTCCAGCAGCCTTAGCGTGGGGGAGCAGTACTTC
TRBV30	-	TRBJ1-5	TRBD1	CAWARTGHNQPQHF	TGTGCCTGGGCCCGGACAGGTCACAATCAGCCCCAGCATTTT
TRBV4-1	-	TRBJ2-7	-	CASSQPAGAYEQYF	TGCGCCAGCAGCCAACCGGCAGGGGCCTACGAGCAGTACTTC
TRBV7-2	-	TRBJ2-1	TRBD1	CASSPQGPLVNEQFF	TGTGCCAGCAGCCCACAGGGGCCTCTCGTCAATGAGCAGTTCTTC
TRBV6-1	few	TRBJ1-5	TRBD1	CASHPLDRGNQPQHF	TGTGCCAGTCATCCCCTGGACAGGGGGAATCAGCCCCAGCATTTT
TRBV19	-	TRBJ2-7	-	CASSVTLGSIYEQYF	TGTGCCAGTAGTGTCACTCTCGGGAGTATCTACGAGCAGTACTTC